The 26 T cell receptor beta chains in this list originate from one sample, sequenced in a study of T cell repertoires in aging, cancer and after chemotherapy (dated by TCRdb to about 2019). The sequencer listed for this sample is Illumina MiSeq. Using a mixed TRB-A/B primer pool, multiplex touch-down PCR amplified rearranged TRB sequences covering the V, D and J segments. Starting from the raw public reads, TCRdb applied fastp trimming at Q25, assembled clones with MiXCR and retained in-frame beta chains. One record per CDR3 amino acid sequence lists the most common genes and DNA. This sample gives over 8,000 distinct CDR3 sequences in total; about two fifths of them show up just once. The ten most abundant clones make up about 12% of the sample. TCR beta rearrangements were amplified from genomic DNA isolated from peripheral blood, not from sorted cells or RNA. Sample: blood. Receptors originate from a human donor with a solid tumor.

This clonotype was observed a handful of times. The rearrangement joins TRBV12-3 or TRBV12-4 to TRBJ2-7; the D gene is possibly TRBD2 (5 bases). Trimming took off 2 bases at V and 3 bases at J, with 8 bases between the two ends. This CDR3 region has 13 residues. The CDR3, as DNA: TGTGCCAGCAGTTTATCCGGGGACTACGAGCAGTACTTC. It codes for CASSLSGDYEQYF.

The chain combines TRBV5-4 with TRBJ1-4; D not resolved. Germline CDR1 reads SGHNT; CDR2 reads YYREEE (reference sequence). The CDR3 has 13 residues. The V end was cut by 3 bases, the J end by 8 bases, with 11 bases between. The CDR3 DNA reads TGTGCCAGCAGCTCACCCTACCTGGAAAAACTGTTTTTT. Protein sequence: CASSSPYLEKLFF.

The chain carries TRBV15 and TRBJ1-1; D is unclear. Germline CDR1 and CDR2: LNHNV and YYDKDF (reference sequence). The CDR3 is 15 amino acids. V was trimmed by 0 bases and J by 5 bases, leaving 13 bases between them. The CDR3 loop is CATSRDRDPGTEAFF. As DNA, the CDR3 is TGTGCCACCAGCAGAGATCGCGACCCGGGGACTGAAGCTTTCTTT.

This clonotype has just a few counts. The chain joins TRBV6-5 to TRBJ1-1; D gene uncertain. The CDR3 is 18 residues long. V lost 5 bases, J lost 0 bases, and 22 bases lay in between. Germline V lookup: CDR1 MNHEY, CDR2 SVGAGI. The CDR3 region has the DNA TGTGCCAGCAGTGCGCTCAGGATCCGTGGCGCGATGAACACTGAAGCTTTCTTT. It encodes CASSALRIRGAMNTEAFF.

The chain has TRBV5-1 and TRBJ2-7; 7 bases fit TRBD1. Unmatched junction bases numbered 3, after V lost 1 base and J lost 5 bases. There are 13 residues in the CDR3. Germline V gives CDR1 SGHRS, CDR2 YFSETQ. The DNA of the CDR3 is TGCGCCAGCAGCTTGCCAGGACAGGACGAGCAGTACTTC. It encodes CASSLPGQDEQYF.

This clonotype has a handful of counts. The chain has TRBV19 and TRBJ1-5; 7 bases agree with TRBD1. J lost 1 base, V lost 5 bases, and 11 bases had no gene match. CDR3 size: 17 residues. Germline lookup yields CDR1 LNHDA and CDR2 SQIVND (reference sequence). The CDR3 here is CASSPYADRASNQPQHF. In nucleotides, the CDR3 is TGTGCCAGTAGTCCATACGCCGACAGGGCCAGCAATCAGCCCCAGCATTTT.

The CDR3 loop reads CASSSLGGGSYEQYF. The CDR3 nucleotides read TGTGCCAGCAGCTCCTTAGGCGGGGGGTCCTACGAGCAGTACTTC. V and J are TRBV11-3 and TRBJ2-7, with 8 bases that match TRBD2. Germline V lookup: CDR1 SGHNT, CDR2 YENEEA. This CDR3 is built from 15 residues. The V segment lost 4 bases and the J segment 1 base; nucleotides outside the gene matches: 6.

V gene TRBV15 combines with J gene TRBJ2-5; TRBD1 or TRBD2 may be the D gene (5 bases each). V was cut by 5 bases and J by 3 bases, with 13 bases left in between. Germline values: CDR1 LNHNV, CDR2 YYDKDF (reference sequence). The CDR3 covers 14 residues. CDR3 loop: CATSSWDDKETQYF. The CDR3 nucleotides are TGTGCCACCAGCTCCTGGGACGATAAAGAGACCCAGTACTTC.

The chain couples TRBV7-4 to TRBJ1-1; 8 bases are shared with TRBD1. Germline CDR1 reads SGHVT; CDR2 reads SQSDAQ. The CDR3 contains 14 residues. With V trimmed by 2 bases and J by 10 bases, 9 bases remained unmatched. CDR3: CASSLPTGVEVAFF. Here the CDR3 DNA reads TGTGCCAGCAGCTTACCGACAGGGGTTGAGGTAGCTTTCTTT.

This clonotype counts as medium-sized (0.01 to 0.1%). J is TRBJ1-1 and V is TRBV29-1; D is unclear. The V end was cut by 6 bases, the J end by 1 base, with 6 bases between. The CDR3 runs to 11 residues. The germline gives CDR1 SQVTM, CDR2 ANQGSEA. In DNA form, the CDR3 reads TGCAGCGTCCAAAGGAACACTGAAGCTTTCTTT. It specifies CSVQRNTEAFF.

The count of this clonotype is one. This rearrangement joins TRBV12-3 or TRBV12-4 to TRBJ1-2; TRBD1 agrees at 12 bases. V gave up 1 base and J gave up 8 bases; unmatched junction bases: 2. The CDR3 covers 14 residues. CDR3 sequence reads: CASSLGDRGRGYTF. CDR3 in DNA: TGTGCCAGCAGTTTAGGGGACAGGGGGCGAGGCTACACCTTC.

V is TRBV5-1 and J is TRBJ2-5, with D perhaps TRBD1 or TRBD2 (5 bases each). CDR3 length: 13 amino acids. V lost 0 bases and J 4 bases, leaving 7 bases between the germline ends. The V gene's germline CDR1 is SGHRS and CDR2 YFSETQ. The CDR3: CASSLDGAETQYF. In DNA form, the CDR3 reads TGCGCCAGCAGCTTGGACGGGGCAGAGACCCAGTACTTC.

This clonotype was counted a few times. The V call is TRBV19, the J call TRBJ2-7; tentatively, D is TRBD2 (5 bases). Germline CDR1 and CDR2: LNHDA and SQIVND (reference sequence). The CDR3 is 13 residues long. The V and J ends lost 8 bases and 2 bases respectively, with 13 bases between them. The CDR3 sequence: CASLGERTYEQYF. CDR3 DNA sequence: TGTGCCAGTCTCGGGGAAAGGACCTACGAGCAGTACTTC.

The genes are TRBV19 and TRBJ1-1; D is possibly TRBD1 (5 bases). The CDR3 is 12 amino acids. Looked up from germline, CDR1 is LNHDA and CDR2 is SQIVND (reference sequence). The V end was cut by 10 bases, the J end by 5 bases, with 14 bases between. CDR3 DNA sequence: TGTGCCACATACGGGGGAGGAACTGAAGCTTTCTTT. It is translated as CATYGGGTEAFF.

On this clonotype itself: Mismatch with germline at one junction end may stem from a read error. The chain joins TRBV4-2 to TRBJ2-2; 10 positions match TRBD2. Germline V gene lookup returns CDR1 LGHNA and CDR2 YNFKEQ. This CDR3 is built from 18 residues. This CDR3 reads CASSELRPSGSKGGELFF. The CDR3 region has the DNA TGCGCCAGCAGCGAATTGCGACCTAGCGGGAGTAAGGGCGGGGAGCTGTTTTTT.

The rearrangement joins TRBV5-6 to TRBJ2-7; D gene unclear. V was trimmed by 0 bases and J by 4 bases, leaving 5 bases between them. The CDR3 contains 12 residues. Germline V gene sequence: CDR1 SGHDT, CDR2 YYEEEE. CDR3 in DNA: TGTGCCAGCAGCTTGGACAGATACGAGCAGTACTTC. Its translation is CASSLDRYEQYF.

The chain uses TRBV13 and TRBJ2-5; no firm D call. Trimming left V 5 bases short and J 3 bases short, with 7 bases between. This CDR3 has 12 residues. The germline V gene encodes CDR1 PRHDT and CDR2 FYEKMQ (reference sequence). The CDR3 loop reads CASSNSEETQYF. The CDR3 region has the DNA TGTGCCAGCAGCAATTCGGAAGAGACCCAGTACTTC.

The gene calls are TRBV5-5 and TRBJ2-7; D not certain. Trimming pared 4 bases from V and 4 bases from J, leaving 15 bases between. Per germline, CDR1 SGHKS and CDR2 YYEKEE (reference sequence). The CDR3 covers 14 residues. The CDR3 nucleotides read TGTGCCAGCAGCCCCCGGCCCTATTTGTACGAGCAGTACTTC. Its protein is CASSPRPYLYEQYF. Full variable domain (missing parts from reference TRBV5-5 and TRBJ2-7): DAGVTQSPTHLIKTRGQQVTLRCSPISGHKSVSWYQQVLGQGPQFIFQYYEKEERGRGNFPDRFSARQFPNYSSELNVNALLLGDSALYLCASSPRPYLYEQYFGPGTRLTVT.

This chain links TRBV12-3 or TRBV12-4 with TRBJ1-2; D call uncertain. The CDR3 runs 12 residues. V lost 6 bases to trimming and J lost 5 bases, with 10 bases between them. CDR3 amino acids: CASSKGQYGYTF. The CDR3 nucleotides are TGTGCCAGCAGCAAGGGTCAGTATGGCTACACCTTC.

Within the sample, this clonotype is medium-sized. The chain employs TRBV15 and TRBJ2-2; D ambiguous. CDR3 length: 15 amino acids. CDR1 is LNHNV, CDR2 YYDKDF, per germline (reference sequence). The V gene lost 0 bases and the J gene lost 1 base, with 6 bases spanning the gap. DNA for the CDR3: TGTGCCACCAGCAGAGAGATACAGAACACCGGGGAGCTGTTTTTT. Translated: CATSREIQNTGELFF. The entire variable domain, with the rest obtained from reference TRBV15 and TRBJ2-2, is as follows: DAMVIQNPRYQVTQFGKPVTLSCSQTLNHNVMYWYQQKSSQAPKLLFHYYDKDFNNEADTPDNFQSRRPNTSFCFLDIRSPGLGDTAMYLCATSREIQNTGELFFGEGSRLTVL.

CDR3 sequence reads: CASSLGTTITGELFF. The CDR3 DNA follows: TGTGCCAGCAGTTTGGGCACGACGATCACCGGGGAGCTGTTTTTT. The rearrangement uses TRBV12-3 or TRBV12-4 and TRBJ2-2; no clear D gene. Trimming pared 3 bases from V and 4 bases from J, leaving 12 bases between. The CDR3 consists of 15 residues.

The V and J genes are TRBV12-3 or TRBV12-4 and TRBJ2-1; 9 bases map to TRBD2. With 5 bases clipped from V and 0 bases from J, the junction kept 2 bases outside the gene matches. This CDR3 spans 15 amino acids. The CDR3: CASSLSGSSYNEQFF. The CDR3 coding sequence is TGTGCCAGCAGTCTTAGCGGGAGCTCCTACAATGAGCAGTTCTTC.

The chain couples TRBV11-3 to TRBJ1-1; D uncertain. V shed 2 bases and J shed 3 bases, with 4 bases lying between them. This CDR3 contains 12 residues. Germline V gene data show CDR1 as SGHNT and CDR2 as YENEEA. The CDR3 loop reads CASSLQDTEAFF. CDR3 bases: TGTGCCAGCAGCTTACAGGACACTGAAGCTTTCTTT.

This chain joins TRBV11-3 and TRBJ2-3, with a possible D match to TRBD2 (7 bases). Germline V gene data show CDR1 as SGHNT and CDR2 as YENEEA. The CDR3 runs to 14 residues. Trimming pared 5 bases from V and 4 bases from J, leaving 13 bases between. For the CDR3, the DNA is TGTGCCAGCAGCAGGAGGGGGGGACCAGATACGCAGTATTTT. It encodes CASSRRGGPDTQYF.

In its sample, this clonotype was seen once. J is TRBJ1-1 and V is TRBV18; D unclear. From germline, CDR1 is KGHSH and CDR2 LQKENI. V was pared by 3 bases and J by 8 bases, with 7 bases between. CDR3 length equals 11 residues. CDR3 in amino acids: CASSPKEEAFF. The CDR3 region has the DNA TGTGCCAGCTCACCTAAGGAGGAAGCTTTCTTT.

By its share, this clonotype is medium-sized. This chain joins TRBV19 and TRBJ2-6; D gene uncertain. Germline assignment: CDR1 LNHDA and CDR2 SQIVND (reference sequence). Between the trimmed V and J ends, which lost 3 bases and 3 bases, there was a span of 3 bases. The CDR3 runs 13 residues. The CDR3, as DNA: TGTGCCAGTAGTATCTTTGGGGCCAACGTCCTGACTTTC. The encoded protein is CASSIFGANVLTF.